This entry lists 17 T cell receptor beta chains sequenced from one sample in a study of CD8+CD57+ T cells in acquired aplastic anemia. TCR beta VDJ and CDR3 profiling used genomic DNA as template. TCRdb independently ran MiXCR on the reads; one entry per CDR3 protein. The table has roughly 290,000 distinct CDR3 sequences, around three fifths seen once; the top ten hold under 1.5%. An expansion of CD8+CD57+ cells by flow cytometry had been shown in patients chosen for sequencing. Sequenced material: sorted CD4+, CD8+, or CD8+CD57+ T cells (not recorded which) from PBMCs. Every receptor here comes from a human donor with aplastic anemia.

This clonotype was seen many times. The chain links TRBV5-1 to TRBJ2-6; D is unclear. The CDR3 sequence is 15 residues long. CDR1 is SGHRS, CDR2 YFSETQ, per germline. V was cut by 1 base and J by 0 bases, with 5 bases left in between. The CDR3 coding sequence is TGCGCCAGCAGCTTGACGGACTCTGGGGCCAACGTCCTGACTTTC. Protein: CASSLTDSGANVLTF.

The chain joins TRBV24-1 to TRBJ1-2, with TRBD1 identical over 10 bases. Germline V gene lookup returns CDR1 KGHDR and CDR2 SFDVKD. V lost 3 bases to trimming and J lost 3 bases; unmatched junction nucleotides: 3. This CDR3 is built from 15 residues. The CDR3 spells CATSDGQGVHYGYTF. CDR3 coding DNA: TGTGCCACCAGTGATGGACAGGGGGTCCACTATGGCTACACCTTC.

This clonotype was recorded many times. This chain uses TRBV11-3 with TRBJ1-1; 7 bases are a match to TRBD1. Looked up from germline, CDR1 is SGHNT and CDR2 is YENEEA. This CDR3 region has 13 residues. CDR3 DNA sequence: TGTTTGTCAGGGGGGAGTTTAGACACTGAAGCTTTCTTT. Translated, it gives CLSGGSLDTEAFF.

The table lists this clonotype with a few counts. This chain uses TRBV25-1 with TRBJ2-2; no reliable D call. The CDR3 loop spans 14 amino acids. Germline loops: CDR1 MGHDK, CDR2 SYGVNS. The ends were cut back, 3 bases at V and 2 bases at J, with 7 bases in the middle. The CDR3 loop is CASSEVANTGELFF. CDR3 sequence (DNA): TGTGCCAGCAGTGAGGTAGCCAACACCGGGGAGCTGTTTTTT. The full variable domain, in which reference TRBV25-1 and TRBJ2-2 provide the parts outside the CDR3, is EADIYQTPRYLVIGTGKKITLECSQTMGHDKMYWYQQDPGMELHLIHYSYGVNSTEKGDLSSESTVSRIRTEHFPLTLESARPSHTSQYLCASSEVANTGELFFGEGSRLTVL.

The chain employs TRBV7-9 and TRBJ2-5; unclear D gene. This CDR3 is 15 amino acids long. Per germline, CDR1 SEHNR and CDR2 FQNEAQ (reference sequence). V lost 7 bases to trimming and J lost 2 bases, with 17 bases between them. The CDR3 DNA is TGTGCCAGCACCCGGTTTGGTACTACTCAAGAGACCCAGTACTTC. This gives the protein CASTRFGTTQETQYF.

The chain is built from TRBV7-6 and TRBJ2-7; 10 nucleotides agree with TRBD2. The CDR3 contains 16 residues. V dropped 2 bases and J dropped 0; count of bases not matched to a gene: 4. CDR1 and CDR2 (germline): SGHVS, FNYEAQ. This chain's CDR3 is CASSLLVAGGSYEQYF. The CDR3 nucleotides are TGTGCCAGCAGCTTATTGGTAGCGGGGGGCTCCTACGAGCAGTACTTC.

The chain is built from TRBV19 and TRBJ1-5; TRBD1 matches 9 bases. Trimming at V came to 1 base and at J to 6 bases, leaving 4 bases not matched to a gene. CDR1 and CDR2 from the germline V gene are LNHDA and SQIVND (reference sequence). This CDR3 comprises 15 residues. The CDR3 reads CASSIVQGASQPQHF. Written as DNA, the CDR3 is TGTGCCAGTAGTATAGTACAGGGGGCCAGTCAGCCCCAGCATTTT.

The chain has TRBV9 and TRBJ1-2; TRBD1 might be the D (6 bases). Germline CDR1 SGDLS, CDR2 YYNGEE. Trimming took 6 bases from V and 7 from J, leaving 16 bases between them. The CDR3 covers 13 residues. In DNA, the CDR3 is TGTGCCAGCACCTTAGTGGGGGGCAGTGGCTACACCTTC. Amino acids: CASTLVGGSGYTF.

This clonotype was detected only a few times. The V call is TRBV7-8, the J call TRBJ2-1; 10 positions agree with TRBD2. The CDR3 loop spans 14 amino acids. V lost 5 bases to trimming and J lost 6 bases; unmatched junction nucleotides: 4. Germline CDR1 SGHVS, CDR2 FQNEAQ. CDR3 nucleotides: TGTGCCAGCAGCCCCAGCGGGAGGGGCAATGAGCAGTTCTTC. Protein: CASSPSGRGNEQFF.

The chain employs TRBV10-3 and TRBJ2-1; D assignment may be TRBD1 or TRBD2 (5 bases each). The V gene's germline CDR1 is ENHRY and CDR2 SYGVKD. The CDR3 contains 17 residues. V shed 4 bases and J shed 2 bases, with 18 bases lying between them. The CDR3: CAISASQDSLTYNEQFF. The CDR3 nucleotides are TGTGCCATCAGTGCTAGCCAAGACAGCCTCACCTACAATGAGCAGTTCTTC.

V usage is TRBV14 and J usage is TRBJ2-7; D call uncertain. The CDR3 contains 12 residues. Germline V CDR1 and CDR2: SGHDN, FVKESK. With 1 base removed from V and 3 bases from J, the gap between germline ends came to 4 bases. Here the CDR3 DNA reads TGTGCCAGCAGCCAAGGACACTACGAGCAGTACTTC. Amino acid sequence: CASSQGHYEQYF.

The chain couples TRBV11-1 to TRBJ2-3; TRBD2 aligns across 12 bases. This CDR3 is 15 amino acids long. V shed 5 bases, J shed 3 bases, and the junction held 3 bases outside the gene matches. CDR1 and CDR2 (germline): SGHAT, FQDESV (reference sequence). The CDR3 protein is CASSAGTSGTDTQYF. CDR3 sequence (DNA): TGTGCCAGCAGCGCGGGGACTAGCGGGACAGATACGCAGTATTTT.

In regard to this clonotype: The junction differs from germline at one of its ends, possibly a read error. This chain links TRBV9 with TRBJ1-3; D is undetermined. The V gene's germline CDR1 is SGDLS and CDR2 YYNGEE. The CDR3 consists of 11 residues. DNA for the CDR3: TGTGCCAGCAGCCCTGGGAACACCATATATTTT. Its translation: CASSPGNTIYF.

The genes are TRBV29-1 and TRBJ2-1, with 7 bases that match TRBD2. CDR3 length: 13 amino acids. Per the germline V gene, CDR1 is SQVTM and CDR2 is ANQGSEA. V lost 7 bases, J lost 5 bases, and 8 bases stayed unmatched. This CDR3 reads CSACPAGNNEQFF. The CDR3 DNA sequence: TGCAGCGCCTGCCCAGCGGGAAACAATGAGCAGTTCTTC.

The CDR3 DNA is TGTGCCAGCAGGGGGACAGGAGAGACCCAGTACTTC. Residues: CASRGTGETQYF. The genes are TRBV2 and TRBJ2-5; 8 nucleotides line up with TRBD1. Germline V CDR1 and CDR2: SNHLY, FYNNEI. V lost 6 bases and J lost 4; bases outside the gene matches: 1. The CDR3 extends over 12 amino acids.

This chain links TRBV5-1 with TRBJ2-2; D may match TRBD1 or TRBD2 (5 bases each). The V end was cut by 0 bases, the J end by 5 bases, with 11 bases between. Germline CDR1 SGHRS, CDR2 YFSETQ. The length of the CDR3 is 15 residues. CDR3 coding DNA: TGCGCCAGCAGCTTGGGTATGGGGGAGACCGGGGAGCTGTTTTTT. This codes for CASSLGMGETGELFF.

The chain uses TRBV28 and TRBJ1-3; 7 nucleotides agree with TRBD1. Germline CDR1 and CDR2: MDHEN and SYDVKM. CDR3 length: 16 residues. Unmatched junction bases numbered 8, after V lost 6 bases and J lost 0 bases. DNA of the CDR3: TGTGCCAGCAGGGAACCAGGGGGGACCTCTGGAAACACCATATATTTT. Its translation: CASREPGGTSGNTIYF.